The 7 T cell receptor beta chains listed next were all sequenced from one sample in a study of T-cell memory formation after mild COVID-19. TCRdb itself ran the 5' RACE reads through MiXCR, one entry per CDR3 protein. Of a few hundred thousand distinct CDR3 sequences listed, around an eighth are singletons. The sequencing input was PBMCs or a T cell subset sorted from them (not recorded which). All receptors come from a young man who had mild COVID-19 (a few samples of this study predate the infection). Cell type and time point are not known.

This clonotype occurred a few times. CDR3 sequence reads: CASSSTGRVPPSTDTQYF. CDR3 DNA sequence: TGTGCCAGCAGCTCTACAGGGAGAGTTCCGCCTAGCACAGATACGCAGTATTTT. The rearrangement links TRBV7-9 to TRBJ2-3, with D possibly matching TRBD1 (6 bases). The CDR3 contains 18 residues. V was pared by 4 bases and J by 0 bases, with 20 bases between. CDR1 and CDR2 from the germline V gene are SEHNR and FQNEAQ (reference sequence).

The V gene is TRBV5-5, the J gene TRBJ2-1; D is unclear. Germline V lookup: CDR1 SGHKS, CDR2 YYEKEE (reference sequence). V lost 4 bases and J 8 bases, leaving 10 bases between the germline ends. This CDR3 contains 12 residues. The CDR3 loop reads CASSTFGYEQFF. The DNA of the CDR3 is TGTGCCAGCAGCACCTTTGGATATGAGCAGTTCTTC. Complete variable domain (other parts from reference TRBV5-5 and TRBJ2-1): DAGVTQSPTHLIKTRGQQVTLRCSPISGHKSVSWYQQVLGQGPQFIFQYYEKEERGRGNFPDRFSARQFPNYSSELNVNALLLGDSALYLCASSTFGYEQFFGPGTRLTVL.

This clonotype was recorded many times. This chain connects TRBV5-1 to TRBJ2-4, with D possibly TRBD1 on 6 matching bases. This CDR3 is built from 15 residues. Germline CDR1 and CDR2: SGHRS and YFSETQ. Between the trimmed V and J ends, which lost 3 bases and 1 base, there was a span of 11 bases. CDR3: CASSSGAVAKNIQYF. CDR3 bases: TGCGCCAGCAGCTCAGGGGCGGTTGCCAAAAACATTCAGTACTTC.

This chain connects TRBV5-6 to TRBJ1-2, with D maybe TRBD1 (5 bases). The CDR3 length is 14 residues. Germline loops: CDR1 SGHDT, CDR2 YYEEEE. The germline V and J ends were trimmed by 0 bases and 4 bases, with 10 bases remaining between them. The CDR3 DNA sequence: TGTGCCAGCAGCTTGGAGGGGAACCTCTATGGCTACACCTTC. Amino acids: CASSLEGNLYGYTF.

V and J are TRBV9 and TRBJ2-3; D possibly uses TRBD1 or TRBD2 (5 bases each). V lost 0 bases to trimming and J lost 4 bases, with 6 bases between them. CDR3 length: 13 amino acids. Germline-derived CDR1 and CDR2 are SGDLS and YYNGEE. The CDR3 loop reads CASSVAGPDTQYF. CDR3 DNA sequence: TGTGCCAGCAGCGTAGCGGGGCCAGATACGCAGTATTTT.

The chain has TRBV7-9 and TRBJ1-3; D is possibly TRBD1 (6 bases). This CDR3 region has 14 residues. Per the germline V gene, CDR1 is SEHNR and CDR2 is FQNEAQ (reference sequence). V was cut by 6 bases and J by 4 bases, with 13 bases left in between. As DNA, the CDR3 is TGTGCCAGCAGGCCCCGGGACACAGGAAACACCATATATTTT. Translating it yields CASRPRDTGNTIYF. Drawing the rest from reference TRBV7-9 and TRBJ1-3, the complete variable domain is DTGVSQNPRHKITKRGQNVTFRCDPISEHNRLYWYRQTLGQGPEFLTYFQNEAQLEKSRLLSDRFSAERPKGSFSTLEIQRTEQGDSAMYLCASRPRDTGNTIYFGEGSWLTVV.

V and J are TRBV5-1 and TRBJ2-7; 8 bases are a match to TRBD2. Germline V gene lookup returns CDR1 SGHRS and CDR2 YFSETQ. This CDR3 is 15 amino acids long. V trimming: 7 bases; J trimming: 9 bases; junction bases outside the gene matches: 18. CDR3 nucleotides: TGCGCCAGCCACAGCGAAAGCGGGGGAGCCGGCGTGCAGTACTTC. Translation gives CASHSESGGAGVQYF.